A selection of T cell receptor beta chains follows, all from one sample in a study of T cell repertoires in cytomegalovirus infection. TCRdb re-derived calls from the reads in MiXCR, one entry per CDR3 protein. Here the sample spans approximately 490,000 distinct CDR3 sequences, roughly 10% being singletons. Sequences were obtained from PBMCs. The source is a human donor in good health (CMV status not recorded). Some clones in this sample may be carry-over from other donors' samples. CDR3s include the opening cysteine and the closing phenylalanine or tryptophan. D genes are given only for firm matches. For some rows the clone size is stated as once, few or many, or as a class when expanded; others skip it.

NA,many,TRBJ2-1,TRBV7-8,TGTGCCAGCAGCTTATTACAGGGAGTGGGGTACAATGAGCAGTTCTTC,CASSLLQGVGYNEQFF
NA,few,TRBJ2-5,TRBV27,TGTGCCAGCAGCACCGGGGGAGTCGAGACCCAGTACTTC,CASSTGGVETQYF
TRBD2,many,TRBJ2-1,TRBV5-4,TGTGCCAGCAGCTATGGGGCTAGCGGGAGGGGAACCGGTGAGCAGTTCTTC,CASSYGASGRGTGEQFF
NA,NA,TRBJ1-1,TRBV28,TGTGCCAGCGGTGGGCTGGCAGGGAGTTCCTCAAACACTGAAGCTTTCTTT,CASGGLAGSSSNTEAFF
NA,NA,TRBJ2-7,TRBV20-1,TGCAGTGGGGGCGGAACCACCTACGAGCAGTACTTC,CSGGGTTYEQYF
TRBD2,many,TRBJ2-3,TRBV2,TGTGCCAGCAGTGAAGGACTAGCGGGGGCAGATACGCAGTATTTT,CASSEGLAGADTQYF
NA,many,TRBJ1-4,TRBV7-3,TGTGCCAGCAGCTTAAATTCGGGGGGCGGTGAAAAACTGTTTTTT,CASSLNSGGGEKLFF
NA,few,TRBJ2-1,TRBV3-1,TGTGCCAGCAGCCAGGCTGGGGGCCGGAAGAATGAGCAGTTCTTC,CASSQAGGRKNEQFF
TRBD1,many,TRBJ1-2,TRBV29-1,TGCAGCGTTGCGAAGGGACAGGGGAGTATCTATGGCTACACCTTC,CSVAKGQGSIYGYTF
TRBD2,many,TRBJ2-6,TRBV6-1,TGTGCCAGCAGGCCCTTAGGAGGGGTTAGCGGGCCCTCTGGGGCCAACGTCCTGACTTTC,CASRPLGGVSGPSGANVLTF
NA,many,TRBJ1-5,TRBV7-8,TGTGCCAGCAGTCTCGAAAGTGTGATTCAGCCCCAGCATTTT,CASSLESVIQPQHF
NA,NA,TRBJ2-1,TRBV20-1,TGCAGTGCTCCCCCCTCCTACAATGAGCAGTTCTTC,CSAPPSYNEQFF
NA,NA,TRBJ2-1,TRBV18,TGTGCCAGCTCACCACCCCGGGATAGGGTTGAGCAGTTCTTC,CASSPPRDRVEQFF
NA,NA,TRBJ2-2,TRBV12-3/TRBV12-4,TGTGCCAGCAGTTTTCGGGAAAACACCGGGGAGCTGTTTTTT,CASSFRENTGELFF
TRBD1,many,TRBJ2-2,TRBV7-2,TGTGCCAGCCCTAGGGGGCTTTTCAACACCGGGGAGCTGTTTTTT,CASPRGLFNTGELFF
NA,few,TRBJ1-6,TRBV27,TGTGCCAGCAGTCCCGAAATATATAATTCACCCCTCCACTTT,CASSPEIYNSPLHF
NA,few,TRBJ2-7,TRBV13,TGTGCCAGCAGCACGATCGTCAGAGGTGACCCGAGCTCCTACGAGCAGTACTTC,CASSTIVRGDPSSYEQYF
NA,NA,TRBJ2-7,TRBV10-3,TGTGCCATCAGTGAGTCCAGGGATCCCGGGGTGTACGAGCAGTACTTC,CAISESRDPGVYEQYF
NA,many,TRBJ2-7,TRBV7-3,TGTGCCAGCAGCCCGGACCGCTCCTACGAGCAGTACTTC,CASSPDRSYEQYF
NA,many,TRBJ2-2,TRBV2,TGTGCCAGCAACCCCACAGGGAACACCGGGGAGCTGTTTTTT,CASNPTGNTGELFF
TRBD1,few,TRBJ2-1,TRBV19,TGTGCCAGTAGTATAGACGGGACAGGTCCCTACAATGAGCAGTTCTTC,CASSIDGTGPYNEQFF
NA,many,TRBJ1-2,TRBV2,TGTGCCAGCAGAACTACTCGTCTATCAAACTATGGCTACACCTTC,CASRTTRLSNYGYTF
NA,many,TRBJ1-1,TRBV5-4,TGTGCCAGCAGCTTGGGGGCTCGGGAGGACACTGAAGCTTTCTTT,CASSLGAREDTEAFF
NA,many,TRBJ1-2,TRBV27,TGTGCCAGCAGTTTAAAAGGCCTCTATGGCTACACCTTC,CASSLKGLYGYTF
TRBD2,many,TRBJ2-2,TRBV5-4,TGTGCCAGCCGAAAGGGCGGGGGGTCGCGCACCGGGGAGCTGTTTTTT,CASRKGGGSRTGELFF
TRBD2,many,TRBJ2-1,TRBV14,TGTGCCAGCAGCCCCCGGACTAGGAGCTACAATGAGCAGTTCTTC,CASSPRTRSYNEQFF
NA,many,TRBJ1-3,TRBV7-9,TGTGCCAGCAGCTTACCCCAGGGAACTGGAAACACCATATATTTT,CASSLPQGTGNTIYF
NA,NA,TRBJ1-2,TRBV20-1,TGCAGTGCTAGAGATTTGGCCAGGCCAAACTATGGCTACACCTTC,CSARDLARPNYGYTF
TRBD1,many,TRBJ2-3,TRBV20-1,TGCAGTGCTAGGAGGGCCACAGGGGGCATGAATACGCAGTATTTT,CSARRATGGMNTQYF
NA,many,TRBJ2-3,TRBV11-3,TGTGCCAGCAGCCCCGGGGAGCGAGATACGCAGTATTTT,CASSPGERDTQYF
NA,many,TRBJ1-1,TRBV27,TGTGCCAGCAGTTTGACACCTATGAACACTGAAGCTTTCTTT,CASSLTPMNTEAFF
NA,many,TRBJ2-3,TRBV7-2,TGTGCCAGCAGCTTAACCCAAAATACGCAGTATTTT,CASSLTQNTQYF
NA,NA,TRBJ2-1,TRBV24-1,TGTGTCACCAGTGGGGGTGGTGAGCAGTTCTTC,CVTSGGGEQFF
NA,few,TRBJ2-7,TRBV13,TGTGCCAGCAGCTTAAAACGCACGGGGCAGTACTTC,CASSLKRTGQYF
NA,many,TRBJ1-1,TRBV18,TGTGCCAGCTCACTGGGCGAAGCGACCGGTGGGGAAGCTTTCTTT,CASSLGEATGGEAFF
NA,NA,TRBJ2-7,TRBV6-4,TGTGCCAGCAGTGACTCGGAGGTCTCCCCCTACGAGCAGTACTTC,CASSDSEVSPYEQYF
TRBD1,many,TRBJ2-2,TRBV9,TGTGCCAGCACCCTCGACGGACAGGGGAACACCGGGGAGCTGTTTTTT,CASTLDGQGNTGELFF
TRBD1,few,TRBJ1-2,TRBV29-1,TGCAGCGTTTACCGGGACAGGGGGAATGGCTACACCTTC,CSVYRDRGNGYTF
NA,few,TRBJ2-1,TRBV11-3,TGTGCCAGCAGCTTAATTGAGGGATCGAGCTCCTACAATGAGCAGTTCTTC,CASSLIEGSSSYNEQFF
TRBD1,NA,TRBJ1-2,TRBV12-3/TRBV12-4,TGTGCCAGCAGTACAGGGGCGATGTATGGCTACACCTTC,CASSTGAMYGYTF
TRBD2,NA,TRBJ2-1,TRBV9,TGTGCCAGCAGCGACCTAGCGGGAGGGCCGGAAGAGCAGTTCTTC,CASSDLAGGPEEQFF
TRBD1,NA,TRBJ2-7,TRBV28,TGTGCCAGCACCCCCTTAATCCCGGGACAGGGGGTCGACGAGCAGTACTTC,CASTPLIPGQGVDEQYF
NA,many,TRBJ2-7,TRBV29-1,TGCAGCGTTGAACAGCAGAACTACGAGCAGTACTTC,CSVEQQNYEQYF
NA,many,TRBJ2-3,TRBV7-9,TGTGCCAGCAGCTTAGCAATAATAGATTCTACGGATACGCAGTATTTT,CASSLAIIDSTDTQYF
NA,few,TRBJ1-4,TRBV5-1,TGCGCCAGCAGCTTGGAAAACCCGGGACATTACAATGAAAAACTGTTTTTT,CASSLENPGHYNEKLFF
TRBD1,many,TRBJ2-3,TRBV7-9,TGTGCCAGCAGCACCGGGACAGTGACGCAGTATTTT,CASSTGTVTQYF
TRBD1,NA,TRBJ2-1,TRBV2,TGTGCCAGCAGTGCTAAGAGACCAGGACAGGGTCGTGGTGAGCAGTTCTTC,CASSAKRPGQGRGEQFF
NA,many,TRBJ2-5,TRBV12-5,TGTGCTAGTGGTTTGCTGGCAGTCCAAGAGACCCAGTACTTC,CASGLLAVQETQYF